One sample yielded the 26 T cell receptor beta chains listed below, sequenced in a study of blood T cell repertoires in COVID-19. Sequencing used immunoSEQ multiplex PCR; TCRdb keeps in-frame clones, though not all of them. The table has about 150,000 clones, 80% to 90% seen once. The sequenced material came from PBMCs or T cells enriched from blood (not recorded which). The receptors shown here come from a man aged 45 to 65 who had recovered from COVID-19.

The chain combines TRBV6-5 with TRBJ2-3, with no clear D. The germline CDR1 and CDR2 sequences are MNHEY and SVGAGI. This CDR3 spans 13 amino acids. Trimming removed 0 bases from V and 10 bases from J, with 11 bases in between. The CDR3: CASSYSISGAQYF. The CDR3 coding sequence is TGTGCCAGCAGTTACTCGATTTCGGGTGCGCAGTATTTT.

Comments on this clone: One end of the junction fails to match germline, which may point to a read error. The chain uses TRBV3-1 (or the pseudogene TRBV3-2) and TRBJ1-4; a possible D gene is TRBD1 (6 bases). The germline CDR1 and CDR2 sequences are LGHDT and YNNKEL (reference sequence). The CDR3 totals 12 residues. As DNA, the CDR3 is TGTGCCAGCAGCCTTTCCAGGGGTAACGAGGTTTTT. This codes for CASSLSRGNEVF.

This clone was observed once. The chain couples TRBV2 to TRBJ1-1; TRBD1 aligns across 9 bases. Germline loops: CDR1 SNHLY, CDR2 FYNNEI. The V and J ends lost 7 bases and 7 bases, in that order; junction bases with no gene match: 7. The CDR3 length is 13 residues. The CDR3 region is CASTGQGRGEAFF. CDR3 DNA sequence: TGTGCCAGCACGGGACAGGGACGGGGTGAAGCTTTCTTT.

A note on this clone: This sample includes further DNA sequences coding for the same CDR3. The V call is TRBV6-5, the J call TRBJ1-2; TRBD1 might be the D (6 bases). CDR1 is MNHEY and CDR2 is SVGAGI in the germline V gene. V lost 0 bases and J 4 bases, leaving 6 bases between the germline ends. CDR3 length equals 13 residues. CDR3 sequence: CASSYSGGYGYTF. As DNA, the CDR3 is TGTGCCAGCAGTTACTCAGGGGGCTATGGCTACACCTTC.

This clone was seen only once. In DNA, the CDR3 is TGTGCCAGCAAGGACGGGGGGGCCCCGCGCGATACGCAGTATTTT. Translating it yields CASKDGGAPRDTQYF. This rearrangement joins TRBV2 to TRBJ2-3; the match to TRBD2 covers 8 bases. Germline V gene lookup returns CDR1 SNHLY and CDR2 FYNNEI. Losses at the gene ends were 7 bases for V and 6 bases for J; bases not matched to a gene: 12. This CDR3 contains 15 residues. The whole variable domain, filled in from reference TRBV2 and TRBJ2-3, reads EPEVTQTPSHQVTQMGQEVILRCVPISNHLYFYWYRQILGQKVEFLVSFYNNEISEKSEIFDDQFSVERPDGSNFTLKIRSTKLEDSAMYFCASKDGGAPRDTQYFGPGTRLTVL.

Points on this clone: Additional DNA sequences in this sample encode the identical CDR3. This sequence joins TRBV5-1 and TRBJ1-4, with 7 bases fitting TRBD1. The CDR3 totals 14 residues. CDR1 is SGHRS and CDR2 is YFSETQ in the germline V gene. The V gene end was trimmed by 0 bases and the J gene end by 6 bases; junction bases not matched to a gene: 2. For the CDR3, the DNA is TGCGCCAGCAGCTTGGGACAGGGTGATGAAAAACTGTTTTTT. This gives the protein CASSLGQGDEKLFF.

In its sample, this clone was seen once. The V call is TRBV25-1, the J call TRBJ1-6, with TRBD1 as a possible D gene (5 bases). CDR1 and CDR2 from the germline V gene are MGHDK and SYGVNS. The CDR3 contains 13 residues. The V and J ends lost 8 bases and 5 bases respectively, with 10 bases between them. The CDR3 DNA follows: TGTGCCAGCCAGACAGCCCATAATTCACCCCTCCACTTT. It codes for CASQTAHNSPLHF.

The chain couples TRBV11-2 to TRBJ2-5, with TRBD1 identical over 8 bases. J lost 5 bases, V lost 5 bases, and 13 bases had no gene match. Germline V gene lookup returns CDR1 SGHAT and CDR2 FQNNGV. The CDR3 has 16 residues. The CDR3 coding sequence is TGTGCCAGCAGCACAAGACAGGGGAGGCTGAGGGAGACCCAGTACTTC. As protein: CASSTRQGRLRETQYF.

This clone was recorded a few times. This sequence joins TRBV3-1 (or the pseudogene TRBV3-2) and TRBJ1-5; TRBD1 agrees at 9 bases. Per the germline V gene, CDR1 is LGHDT and CDR2 is YNNKEL (reference sequence). V lost 4 bases and J lost 9; bases outside the gene matches: 19. The CDR3 length is 18 residues. CDR3 protein: CASSPPPGQGLGIWPQHF. The CDR3 coding sequence is TGTGCCAGCAGCCCCCCTCCGGGACAGGGATTAGGGATTTGGCCCCAGCATTTT.

The chain's CDR3 is CASTTSRQGGEQYF. The CDR3 coding sequence is TGTGCCAGTACCACCTCTCGACAGGGGGGCGAGCAGTACTTC. The chain employs TRBV19 and TRBJ2-7; 9 nucleotides agree with TRBD1. This CDR3 region has 14 residues. The germline gives CDR1 LNHDA, CDR2 SQIVND (reference sequence). The V gene end was trimmed by 7 bases and the J gene end by 6 bases; junction bases not matched to a gene: 10.

This clone has only a few counts. CDR3 coding DNA: TGCGCCAGCAGCCCCGGTTCAGGGGCTATCTACGAGCAGTACTTC. Translating it yields CASSPGSGAIYEQYF. The chain is built from TRBV4-1 and TRBJ2-7; D possibly corresponds to TRBD1 (6 bases). The CDR3 runs 15 residues. CDR1 is MGHRA, CDR2 YSYEKL, per germline. V was pared by 4 bases and J by 3 bases, with 16 bases between.

The rearrangement joins TRBV5-1 to TRBJ1-2, with D unclear. V was cut by 0 bases and J by 6 bases, with 6 bases left in between. CDR1 is SGHRS and CDR2 is YFSETQ in the germline V gene. The CDR3 totals 12 residues. CDR3 bases: TGCGCCAGCAGCTTGGCAGGCGATGGCTACACCTTC. It specifies CASSLAGDGYTF.

This chain uses TRBV19 with TRBJ1-5; D gene unclear. The CDR3 runs to 13 residues. Germline CDR1 LNHDA, CDR2 SQIVND (reference sequence). Trimming took off 9 bases at V and 2 bases at J, with 11 bases between the two ends. The CDR3 reads CASSVRGNQPQHF. The CDR3 DNA reads TGTGCCAGCTCGGTACGGGGCAATCAGCCCCAGCATTTT.

The V gene is TRBV29-1, the J gene TRBJ2-1; 10 positions agree with TRBD1. The CDR3 loop spans 15 amino acids. Germline CDR1 and CDR2: SQVTM and ANQGSEA. V lost 5 bases, J lost 10 bases, and 14 bases stayed unmatched. The CDR3 DNA reads as TGCAGCGTTCTTGGACAGGGGGATGTCCAGAGGGAGCAGTTCTTC. This encodes CSVLGQGDVQREQFF.

The chain joins TRBV25-1 to TRBJ2-6; D unclear. This CDR3 has 13 residues. V was pared by 7 bases and J by 2 bases, with 6 bases between. CDR1 is MGHDK and CDR2 is SYGVNS in the germline V gene. CDR3 residues: CASTSAGANVLTF. The CDR3 DNA sequence: TGTGCCAGCACCAGCGCTGGGGCCAACGTCCTGACTTTC.

This clone was seen a few times. The chain has TRBV30 and TRBJ2-2; tentative D call: TRBD2 (6 bases). V was shortened by 3 bases and J by 1 base, with 12 bases between the two germline ends. The germline CDR1 and CDR2 sequences are GTSNPN and SVGIG (reference sequence). The CDR3 extends over 15 amino acids. CDR3 in amino acids: CAWSRGLGNTGELFF. The CDR3 nucleotides read TGTGCCTGGAGCCGGGGGTTAGGGAACACCGGGGAGCTGTTTTTT.

The J gene is TRBJ1-4, the V gene TRBV21-1. TRBV21-1 is a known pseudogene. This CDR3 is 15 amino acids long. The CDR3 loop reads CASSKVGFFNEKLFF. CDR3 DNA sequence: TGTGCCAGCAGCAAAGTCGGGTTCTTTAATGAAAAACTGTTTTTT.

This clone was counted only a few times. Within the sample, other DNA sequences also encode this same CDR3. V gene TRBV7-8 combines with J gene TRBJ1-1, with 8 bases fitting TRBD1. V was clipped by 2 bases and J by 5 bases; unmatched bases: 1. Germline-derived CDR1 and CDR2 are SGHVS and FQNEAQ. CDR3 length equals 13 residues. CDR3 nucleotide sequence: TGTGCCAGCAGCTTAACAGGGGGGACTGAAGCTTTCTTT. As protein: CASSLTGGTEAFF. Using reference TRBV7-8 and TRBJ1-1 for the parts outside the CDR3, the full variable domain is GAGVSQSPRYKVAKRGQDVALRCDPISGHVSLFWYQQALGQGPEFLTYFQNEAQLDKSGLPSDRFFAERPEGSVSTLKIQRTQQEDSAVYLCASSLTGGTEAFFGQGTRLTVV.

CDR3 region: CASSFTGENSPLHF. DNA of the CDR3: TGTGCCAGCAGCTTTACAGGGGAAAATTCACCCCTCCACTTT. This sequence joins TRBV7-9 and TRBJ1-6; 7 nucleotides match TRBD1. Germline V gene lookup returns CDR1 SEHNR and CDR2 FQNEAQ (reference sequence). V shed 3 bases, J shed 7 bases, and the junction held 3 bases outside the gene matches. The CDR3 runs to 14 residues.

CDR3 nucleotides: TGCGCCAGCAGCTTGGAAGGGGCTACAACAAGCCTTTATGGCTACACCTTC. Its protein is CASSLEGATTSLYGYTF. The chain is built from TRBV5-1 and TRBJ1-2; tentative D call: TRBD1 (5 bases). The germline V and J ends were trimmed by 0 bases and 5 bases, with 20 bases remaining between them. Germline CDR1 is SGHRS and CDR2 is YFSETQ. The CDR3 contains 17 residues.

The chain links TRBV7-9 to TRBJ2-1; D possibly corresponds to TRBD2 (5 bases). The germline V and J ends were trimmed by 5 bases and 8 bases, with 16 bases remaining between them. In germline, CDR1 is SEHNR, CDR2 FQNEAQ (reference sequence). There are 14 residues in the CDR3. The CDR3 DNA follows: TGTGCCAGCAGCCCCGGGGTGGGTTTCGATGAGCAGTTCTTC. Translated, it gives CASSPGVGFDEQFF.

The rearrangement joins TRBV3-1 (or the pseudogene TRBV3-2) to TRBJ1-1; the match to TRBD1 covers 8 bases. Germline CDR1 LGHDT, CDR2 YNNKEL (reference sequence). Trimming took 1 base from V and 6 from J; bases not matched to a gene: 4. The CDR3 length is 14 residues. The CDR3 region is CASSQAGGMAEAFF. Written as DNA, the CDR3 is TGTGCCAGCAGCCAAGCAGGGGGCATGGCTGAAGCTTTCTTT.

The genes are TRBV5-1 and TRBJ1-6; D unclear. Looked up from germline, CDR1 is SGHRS and CDR2 is YFSETQ. This CDR3 is 15 amino acids long. The V gene lost 0 bases and the J gene lost 4 bases, with 8 bases spanning the gap. CDR3 coding DNA: TGCGCCAGCAGCTTGGGAGGCAGTTATAATTCACCCCTCCACTTT. Residues: CASSLGGSYNSPLHF.

V is TRBV12-3 or TRBV12-4 and J is TRBJ2-7; 9 positions agree with TRBD1. The trim removed 7 bases at V and 2 bases at J, leaving 3 bases unmatched. The CDR3 is 13 residues long. DNA of the CDR3: TGTGCCAGCACCCGGGACAGGGCCTACGAGCAGTACTTC. Encoded protein: CASTRDRAYEQYF.

Note on this clone: This same CDR3 is encoded by further DNA sequences in the sample. The gene calls are TRBV12-5 and TRBJ2-7; TRBD2 agrees at 11 bases. The CDR3 runs to 14 residues. The germline V gene encodes CDR1 LGHNT and CDR2 FRNRAP. V was pared by 6 bases and J by 1 base, with 2 bases of the junction left unmatched. DNA of the CDR3: TGTGCTAGTGGCCTAGCGGGGGGTTCCTACGAGCAGTACTTC. This encodes CASGLAGGSYEQYF.

This chain uses TRBV5-1 with TRBJ2-5, with D maybe TRBD1 (6 bases). This CDR3 contains 14 residues. Germline loops: CDR1 SGHRS, CDR2 YFSETQ. Trimming took 5 bases from V and 3 from J, leaving 14 bases between them. The CDR3 spells CASRTGTNKETQYF. The CDR3 region has the DNA TGCGCCAGCAGAACCGGGACAAATAAAGAGACCCAGTACTTC.